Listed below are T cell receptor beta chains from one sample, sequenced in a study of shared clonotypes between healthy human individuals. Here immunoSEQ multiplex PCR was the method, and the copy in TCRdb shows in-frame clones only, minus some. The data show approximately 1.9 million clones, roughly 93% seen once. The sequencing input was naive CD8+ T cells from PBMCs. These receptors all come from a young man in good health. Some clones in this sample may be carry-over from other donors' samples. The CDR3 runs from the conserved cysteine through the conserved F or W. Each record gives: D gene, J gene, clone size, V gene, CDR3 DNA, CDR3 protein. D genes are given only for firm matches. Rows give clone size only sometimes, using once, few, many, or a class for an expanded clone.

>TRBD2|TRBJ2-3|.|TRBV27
TGTGCCAGCAGACCCTTAGCGGGAAATAACCCAGATACGCAGTATTTT
CASRPLAGNNPDTQYF
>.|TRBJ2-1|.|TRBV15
TGTGCCACCAGTCCGAGGGAGGATAGGACGGATGAGCAGTTCTTC
CATSPREDRTDEQFF
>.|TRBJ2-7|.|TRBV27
TGTGCCAGCAGTTTATGGGCAGGGGCACCATACGAGCAGTACTTC
CASSLWAGAPYEQYF
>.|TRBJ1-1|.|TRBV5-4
TGTGCCATCCAAACAGCTAACACTGAAGCTTTCTTT
CAIQTANTEAFF
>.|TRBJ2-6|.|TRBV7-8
TGTGCCAGCAGGGGAACAGGGTCTGGGGCCAACGTCCTGACTTTC
CASRGTGSGANVLTF
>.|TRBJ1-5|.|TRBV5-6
TGTGCCAGCAGCTTTGGGGGGCCTAGCAATCAGCCCCAGCATTTT
CASSFGGPSNQPQHF
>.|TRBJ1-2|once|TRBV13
TGTGCCAGCAGCTTGCTGAACCGTGGCTACACCTTC
CASSLLNRGYTF
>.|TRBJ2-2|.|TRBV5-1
TGCGCCAGCAGCTCTACAGAGATTTGGGCCGGGGAGCTGTTTTTT
CASSSTEIWAGELFF
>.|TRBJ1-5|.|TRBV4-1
TGCGCCAGCAGGTACAGTTCCCAGGGAAATCAGCCCCAGCATTTT
CASRYSSQGNQPQHF
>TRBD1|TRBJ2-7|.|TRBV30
TGTGCCTGGAGTACCGGACAGGGGGCCTACGAGCAGTACTTC
CAWSTGQGAYEQYF
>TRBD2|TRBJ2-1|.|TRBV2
TGTGCCAGCAGCCTTGGGGAGGGGCTTTACAATGAGCAGTTCTTC
CASSLGEGLYNEQFF
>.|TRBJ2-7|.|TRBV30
TGTGCCTGGAGTTTGGCCCGAGTGGCCTACGAGCAGTACTTC
CAWSLARVAYEQYF
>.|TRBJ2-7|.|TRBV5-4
TGTGCCAGCAGCTTGGCCGCGGTCAGGGCGTCCTACGAGCAGTACTTC
CASSLAAVRASYEQYF
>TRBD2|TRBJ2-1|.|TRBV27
TGTGCCAGCAGTCTAGCGGGTGAGCAGTTCTTC
CASSLAGEQFF
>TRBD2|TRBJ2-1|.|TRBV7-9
TGTGCCAGCAGCTCCCGAACTAGCGGCTCCTACAATGAGCAGTTCTTC
CASSSRTSGSYNEQFF
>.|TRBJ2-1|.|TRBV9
TGTGCCAGCAGCGTAGCGGCCGGGAACAATGAGCAGTTCTTC
CASSVAAGNNEQFF
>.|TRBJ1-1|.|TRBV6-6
TGTGCCAGCAGTTACTCGGACAGCGTTGAAGCTTTCTTT
CASSYSDSVEAFF
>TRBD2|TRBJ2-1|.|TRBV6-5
TGTGCCAGCAGTTTAGCGGGGCAAACCTACAATGAGCAGTTCTTC
CASSLAGQTYNEQFF
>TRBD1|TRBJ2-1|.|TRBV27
TGTGCCAGCAGTTTATATCCGGGGACAGGGGCCAACAATGAGCAGTTCTTC
CASSLYPGTGANNEQFF
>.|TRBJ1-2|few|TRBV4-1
TGCGCCAGCAGCCCAATCTCCGGCGAGGGCTATGGCTACACCTTC
CASSPISGEGYGYTF
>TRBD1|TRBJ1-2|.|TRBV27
TGTGCCAGCAGGCCCTCGGGACAGGGGAACTATGGCTACACCTTC
CASRPSGQGNYGYTF
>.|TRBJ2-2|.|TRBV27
TGTGCCAGCAGTTTAATAGGGGTTGGGACCGGGGAGCTGTTTTTT
CASSLIGVGTGELFF
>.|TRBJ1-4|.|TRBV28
TGTGCCAGCAGTTTAGCATGGGGGGCATCTAATGAAAAACTGTTTTTT
CASSLAWGASNEKLFF
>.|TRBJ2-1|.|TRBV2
TGTGCCAGCAGTCCACCGGAGGGGGCGCTTCTTGAGCAGTTCTTC
CASSPPEGALLEQFF
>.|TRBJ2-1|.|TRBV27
TGTGCCAGCAGTTCGGTGTCGATAGCTTGGCCAGGGGAGCAGTTCTTC
CASSSVSIAWPGEQFF
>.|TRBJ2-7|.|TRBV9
TGTGCCAGCAGCGTATCGGAGCGGACAGTGGTCTCCTACGAGCAGTACTTC
CASSVSERTVVSYEQYF
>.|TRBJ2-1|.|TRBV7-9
TGTGCCAGCAGCTTAGGAGTCCCCACGGCCTACAATGAGCAGTTCTTC
CASSLGVPTAYNEQFF
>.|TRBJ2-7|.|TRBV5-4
TGTGCCAGCAGCTTGGATCCGGGGGGCGCCTACGAGCAGTACTTC
CASSLDPGGAYEQYF
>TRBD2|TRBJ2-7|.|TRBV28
TGTGCCAGCAGTCCATACCATCCGACTAGCGCGAGCTCCTACGAGCAGTACTTC
CASSPYHPTSASSYEQYF
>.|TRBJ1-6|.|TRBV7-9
TGTGCCAGCAGACCAAGACTGGGGAATTCACCCCTCCACTTT
CASRPRLGNSPLHF
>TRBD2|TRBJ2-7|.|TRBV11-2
TGTGCCAGCAGCTTAGTCGGGAGGTCCTACGAGCAGTACTTC
CASSLVGRSYEQYF
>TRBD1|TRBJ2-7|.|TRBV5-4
TGTGCCAGCAGCTTGGGAGGGGGCGACGAGCAGTACTTC
CASSLGGGDEQYF
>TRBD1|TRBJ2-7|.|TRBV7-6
TGTGCCAGCAGCAGAGGGACAGGGGGCTACGAGCAGTACTTC
CASSRGTGGYEQYF
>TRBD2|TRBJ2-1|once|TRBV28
TGTGCCAGCAGTACCCGGACTAGCGGGAGCTCCTACAATGAGCAGTTCTTC
CASSTRTSGSSYNEQFF
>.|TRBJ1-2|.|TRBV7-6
TGTGCCAGCAGCTTAGACAGGACGAACTATGGCTACACCTTC
CASSLDRTNYGYTF
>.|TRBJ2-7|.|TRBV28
TGTGCCAGCAGTTTAAGGTCCGGGATGTACTTC
CASSLRSGMYF
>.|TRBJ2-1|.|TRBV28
TGTGCCACTGGGCGGTACAATGAGCAGTTCTTC
CATGRYNEQFF
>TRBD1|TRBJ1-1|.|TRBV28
TGTGCCAGCAGTTGGACAGGGTCGTACACTGAAGCTTTCTTT
CASSWTGSYTEAFF
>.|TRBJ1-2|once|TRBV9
TGTGCCAGCAGCTCGCCCCCCGGGGCTAACTATGGCTACACCTTC
CASSSPPGANYGYTF
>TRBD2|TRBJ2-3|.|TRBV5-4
TGTGCCAGCGCCTCCGGGACTAGCGATTGCGATTTT
CASASGTSDCDF
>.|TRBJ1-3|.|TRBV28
TGTGCCAGCAGACTAAATTCCGGGACTGGAAACACCATATATTTT
CASRLNSGTGNTIYF
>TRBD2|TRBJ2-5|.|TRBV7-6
TGTGCCAGCAGCTCTGTCCAAACTAGCGGGAGGGAGACCCAGTACTTC
CASSSVQTSGRETQYF
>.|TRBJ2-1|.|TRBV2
TGTGCCAGCAGTTCTTATTTGGGTGAGCAGTTCTTC
CASSSYLGEQFF
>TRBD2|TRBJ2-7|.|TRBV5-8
TGTGCCAGCAGCTTGTCCCCGACTAGCGGGGCCTACGAGCAGTACTTC
CASSLSPTSGAYEQYF
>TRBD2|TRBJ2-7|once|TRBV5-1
TGCGCCAGCAGCTTGGGGCCTAGCGGGAGGGCCGGGCACGAGCAGTACTTC
CASSLGPSGRAGHEQYF
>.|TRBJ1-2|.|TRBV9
TGTGCCAGCAGTGAACTGGTCCCAGGGAGGTATGGCTACACCTTC
CASSELVPGRYGYTF
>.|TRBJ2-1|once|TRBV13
TGTGCCAGCAAGGGGGGGGGCCCCAATGAGCAGTTCTTC
CASKGGGPNEQFF
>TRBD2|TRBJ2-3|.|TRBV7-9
TGTGCCAGCAGCTTAAATCGACTAGCGGGCCGCACAGATACGCAGTATTTT
CASSLNRLAGRTDTQYF
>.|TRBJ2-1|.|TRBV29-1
TGCAGCGTTGAATGGGGCTACAATGAGCAGTTCTTC
CSVEWGYNEQFF
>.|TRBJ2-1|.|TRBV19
TGTGCCAGTAGTATAGCCAGGTCCTCCTACAATGAGCAGTTCTTC
CASSIARSSYNEQFF
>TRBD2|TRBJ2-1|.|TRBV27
TGTGCCAGCAGTTTCCTAGCGGATCATTACAATGAGCAGTTCTTC
CASSFLADHYNEQFF
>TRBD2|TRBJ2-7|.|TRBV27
TGTGCCAGCAGTGGTAGCGGGAGAGGCCACGAGCAGTACTTC
CASSGSGRGHEQYF
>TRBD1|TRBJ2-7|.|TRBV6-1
TGTGCCAGCCGACAGGGGGATTACGAGCAGTACTTC
CASRQGDYEQYF
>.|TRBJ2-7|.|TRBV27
TGTGCCAGCAGTCCGCTAGTCGGTGCCTACGAGCAGTACTTC
CASSPLVGAYEQYF
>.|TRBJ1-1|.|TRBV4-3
TGCGCCAGCAGCCAAGATGACAGGGAAGCTTTCTTT
CASSQDDREAFF
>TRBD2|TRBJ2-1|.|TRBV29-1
TGCAGCGCACCGGGACTAGCGGGAGTTGAGCAGTTCTTC
CSAPGLAGVEQFF